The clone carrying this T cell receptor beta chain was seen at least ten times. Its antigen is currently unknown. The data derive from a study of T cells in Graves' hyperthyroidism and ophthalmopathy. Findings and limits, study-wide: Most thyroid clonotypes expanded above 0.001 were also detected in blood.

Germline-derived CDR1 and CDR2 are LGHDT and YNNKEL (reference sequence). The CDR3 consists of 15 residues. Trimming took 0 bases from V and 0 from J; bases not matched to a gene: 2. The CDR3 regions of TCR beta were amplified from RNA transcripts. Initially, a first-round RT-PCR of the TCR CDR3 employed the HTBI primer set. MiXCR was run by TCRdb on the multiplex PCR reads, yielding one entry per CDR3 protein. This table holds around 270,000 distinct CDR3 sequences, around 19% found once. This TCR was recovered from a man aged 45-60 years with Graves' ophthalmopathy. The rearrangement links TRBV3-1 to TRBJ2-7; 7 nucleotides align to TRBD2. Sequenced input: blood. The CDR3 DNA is TGTGCCAGCAGCCAAGAGGGGGAGGGCTCCTACGAGCAGTACTTC. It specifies CASSQEGEGSYEQYF.